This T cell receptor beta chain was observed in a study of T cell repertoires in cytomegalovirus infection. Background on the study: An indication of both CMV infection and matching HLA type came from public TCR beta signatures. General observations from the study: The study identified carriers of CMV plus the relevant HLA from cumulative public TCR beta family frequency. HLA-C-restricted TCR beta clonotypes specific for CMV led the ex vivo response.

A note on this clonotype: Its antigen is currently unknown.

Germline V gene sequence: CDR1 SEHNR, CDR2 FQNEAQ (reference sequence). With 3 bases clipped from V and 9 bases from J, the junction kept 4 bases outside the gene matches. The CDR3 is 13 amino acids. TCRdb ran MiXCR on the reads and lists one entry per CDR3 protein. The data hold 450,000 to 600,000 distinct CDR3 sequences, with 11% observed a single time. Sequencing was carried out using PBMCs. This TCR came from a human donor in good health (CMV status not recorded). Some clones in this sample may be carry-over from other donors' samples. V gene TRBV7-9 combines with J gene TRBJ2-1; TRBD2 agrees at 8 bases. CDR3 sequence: CASSFGGAGEQFF. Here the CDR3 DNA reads TGTGCCAGCAGCTTCGGGGGGGCAGGTGAGCAGTTCTTC.